The clone carrying this T cell receptor (beta chain) has at least ten counts. Its antigen is undetermined. Using its own MiXCR run on the reads, TCRdb lists one record per CDR3 protein. The data hold fewer than 80,000 distinct CDR3 sequences, with about 20% observed a single time. The data stem from a study of lung T cells in sarcoidosis with Löfgren's syndrome. Study results and caveats: Shared TRAV12-1 and TRBV2 CDR3 motifs across Löfgren's syndrome patients reportedly suggested public CD4+ TCRs. The most expanded V genes in Löfgren's patients were reportedly TRAV12-1 and TRBV2. Paired TRAV12-1/TRBV2 TCRs showed CDR3 homology and preferential pairing.

Trimming at V came to 4 bases and at J to 1 base, leaving 0 bases not matched to a gene. This CDR3 is 14 amino acids long. What was sequenced was CD4+ T cells from PBMCs. V usage is TRBV12-3 or TRBV12-4 and J usage is TRBJ2-2; 7 bases fit TRBD2. The source of this sequence is a human donor with sarcoidosis (Löfgren's syndrome or another form), or a control subject (not recorded which). CDR3 DNA sequence: TGTGCCAGCAGTTGGGGGGGGAACACCGGGGAGCTGTTTTTT. Its translation: CASSWGGNTGELFF.